This T cell receptor beta chain was found in a study of blood T cells in healthy people across ages. Findings and limits, study-wide: Higher diversity and more naive CD4+ cells were features of long-lived donors, compared to aged donors.

The CDR3 extends over 14 amino acids. Germline CDR1 LGHNT, CDR2 FRNRAP. A second PCR, run for about 7 to 11 cycles, used a sample-barcoded 5' primer plus a J-beta primer mix. Each CDR3 protein gets one entry after TCRdb re-called the 5' RACE reads with MiXCR. The sample yields around 800,000 distinct CDR3 sequences, 20% to 30% seen once. This clonotype was seen a handful of times. The antigen remains unidentified. Every sample gave at least 5 micrograms of total RNA when it was extracted. The sample also formed part of further work on T cells of mothers and their children. That paper states: Related pairs of mothers and children showed slightly higher, non-significant overlap versus unrelated pairs. It was observed that no persistent microchimeric T cell clones could be detected.

Sequencing input: blood. The sequence derives from a boy under 18 in good health. J is TRBJ2-5 and V is TRBV12-5; 7 bases align to TRBD1. The J call may be in error: the DNA end matches TRBJ2-7 better. CDR3 sequence reads: CASGLGDSLYEQYF. CDR3 bases: TGTGCTAGTGGTTTGGGGGACAGTCTCTACGAGCAGTACTTC.